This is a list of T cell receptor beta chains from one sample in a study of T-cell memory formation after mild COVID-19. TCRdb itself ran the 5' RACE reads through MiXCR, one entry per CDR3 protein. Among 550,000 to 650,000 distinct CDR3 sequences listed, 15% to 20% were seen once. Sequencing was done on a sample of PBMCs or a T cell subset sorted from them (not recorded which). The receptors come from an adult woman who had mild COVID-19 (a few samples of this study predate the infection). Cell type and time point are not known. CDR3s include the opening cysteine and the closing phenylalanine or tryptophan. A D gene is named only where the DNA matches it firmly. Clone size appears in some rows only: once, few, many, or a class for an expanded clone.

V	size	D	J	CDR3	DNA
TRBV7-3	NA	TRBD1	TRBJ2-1	CASSFDGGTGGNEQFF	TGTGCCAGCAGCTTCGATGGCGGGACAGGGGGTAATGAGCAGTTCTTC
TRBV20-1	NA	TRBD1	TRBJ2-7	CSATGGQGATYEQYF	TGCAGTGCAACCGGAGGACAGGGGGCTACCTACGAGCAGTACTTC
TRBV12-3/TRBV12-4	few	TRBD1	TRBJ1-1	CASLRGQLAFF	TGTGCCAGCCTCAGGGGGCAGCTAGCTTTCTTT
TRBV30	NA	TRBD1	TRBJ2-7	CAWRLSGQGAYEQYF	TGTGCCTGGAGACTATCGGGACAGGGAGCCTACGAGCAGTACTTC
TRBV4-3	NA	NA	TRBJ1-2	CASSQSQTNYGYTF	TGCGCCAGCAGCCAAAGCCAAACTAACTATGGCTACACCTTC
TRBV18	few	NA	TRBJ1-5	CASSLAGANQPQHF	TGTGCCAGCTCCTTAGCAGGGGCAAATCAGCCCCAGCATTTT
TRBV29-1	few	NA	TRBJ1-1	CSVNPSRGENTEAFF	TGCAGCGTTAATCCCTCTCGGGGAGAGAACACTGAAGCTTTCTTT
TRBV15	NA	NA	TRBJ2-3	CATSKKSTDTQYF	TGTGCCACCAGCAAGAAGAGCACAGATACGCAGTATTTT
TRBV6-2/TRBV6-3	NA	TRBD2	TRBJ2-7	CASSYGLAVPIYEQYF	TGTGCCAGCAGTTACGGACTAGCGGTTCCAATTTACGAGCAGTACTTC
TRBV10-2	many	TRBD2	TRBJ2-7	CASRSTSGGDEQYF	TGCGCCAGCAGATCGACTAGCGGGGGCGACGAGCAGTACTTC
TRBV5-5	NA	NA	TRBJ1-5	CASSSRGTGQPQHF	TGTGCCAGCAGCTCCCGGGGCACGGGTCAGCCCCAGCATTTT
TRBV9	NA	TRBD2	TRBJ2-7	CASSVEASGGESYEQYF	TGTGCCAGCAGCGTAGAGGCTAGCGGGGGGGAGTCCTACGAGCAGTACTTC
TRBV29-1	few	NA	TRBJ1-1	CSVEDRGGQTEAFF	TGCAGCGTTGAAGATCGGGGAGGGCAAACTGAAGCTTTCTTT
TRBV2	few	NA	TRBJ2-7	CTSSEYSGSHYEQYF	TGTACCAGCAGTGAATATTCCGGGAGCCACTACGAGCAGTACTTC
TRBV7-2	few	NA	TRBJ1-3	CASSPDLGAGNTIYF	TGTGCCAGCAGCCCCGATCTAGGAGCGGGAAACACCATATATTTT
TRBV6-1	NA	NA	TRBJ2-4	CASSKGQASVIQYF	TGTGCCAGCAGCAAGGGGCAGGCGTCCGTCATTCAGTACTTC
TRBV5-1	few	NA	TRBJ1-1	CASSKTYRETEAFF	TGCGCCAGCAGCAAGACATACAGGGAAACTGAAGCTTTCTTT
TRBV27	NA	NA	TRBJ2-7	CASSDRTGTYEQYF	TGTGCCAGCAGTGATCGGACGGGAACCTACGAGCAGTACTTC
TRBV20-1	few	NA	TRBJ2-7	CSARLTHSYEQYF	TGCAGTGCTAGATTGACCCATTCCTACGAGCAGTACTTC
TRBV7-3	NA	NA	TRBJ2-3	CASSLRPDYTDTQYF	TGTGCCAGCAGCTTGCGGCCGGACTATACAGATACGCAGTATTTT
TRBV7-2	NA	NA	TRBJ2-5	CASSLETRSETQYF	TGTGCCAGCAGCTTAGAGACCCGGTCTGAGACCCAGTACTTC
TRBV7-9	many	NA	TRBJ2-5	CASSLEKQGAETQYF	TGTGCCAGCAGCTTAGAGAAGCAGGGAGCCGAGACCCAGTACTTC
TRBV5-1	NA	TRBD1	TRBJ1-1	CASSSEGQGLGTEAFF	TGCGCCAGCAGCTCCGAGGGACAGGGTTTGGGCACTGAAGCTTTCTTT
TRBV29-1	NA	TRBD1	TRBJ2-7	CSAGTGYHEQYF	TGCAGCGCCGGGACAGGGTACCACGAGCAGTACTTC
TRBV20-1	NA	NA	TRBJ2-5	CSARVGRETQYF	TGCAGTGCTAGAGTTGGCCGGGAGACCCAGTACTTC
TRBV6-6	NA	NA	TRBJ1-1	CASSYSEGRNTEAFF	TGTGCCAGCAGTTACTCGGAAGGGAGGAACACTGAAGCTTTCTTT
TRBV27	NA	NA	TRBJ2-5	CASRARQGPETQYF	TGTGCCAGCAGGGCCCGCCAGGGTCCAGAGACCCAGTACTTC
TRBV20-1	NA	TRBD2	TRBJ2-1	CSAPQASGGPAGYNEQFF	TGCAGTGCTCCACAGGCTAGCGGGGGTCCCGCCGGCTACAATGAGCAGTTCTTC
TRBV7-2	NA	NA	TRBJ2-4	CASSSGPEGAKNIQYF	TGTGCCAGCAGCTCGGGACCGGAAGGAGCCAAAAACATTCAGTACTTC
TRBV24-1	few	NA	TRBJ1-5	CATSAGGPSNQPQHF	TGTGCCACCAGTGCCGGGGGTCCTAGCAATCAGCCCCAGCATTTT
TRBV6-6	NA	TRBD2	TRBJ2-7	CASSSPGRLAGPRSYEQYF	TGTGCCAGCAGTTCCCCCGGGAGGCTAGCGGGACCCAGGTCCTACGAGCAGTACTTC
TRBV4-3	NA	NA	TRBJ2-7	CASSQGEAGYEQYF	TGCGCCAGCAGCCAAGGGGAAGCGGGCTACGAGCAGTACTTC
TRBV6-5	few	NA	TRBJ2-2	CASSYTQGSAGELFF	TGTGCCAGCAGTTACACCCAGGGGTCGGCCGGGGAGCTGTTTTTT
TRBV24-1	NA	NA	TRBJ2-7	CATSRGVEQYF	TGTGCCACCAGCCGTGGCGTCGAGCAGTACTTC
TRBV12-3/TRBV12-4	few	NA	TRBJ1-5	CASRLSGGSNQPQHF	TGTGCCAGCAGACTTAGTGGGGGTAGCAATCAGCCCCAGCATTTT
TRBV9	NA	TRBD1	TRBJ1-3	CASSVATGATGNTIYF	TGTGCCAGCAGCGTAGCGACAGGGGCAACGGGAAACACCATATATTTT
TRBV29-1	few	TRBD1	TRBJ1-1	CSVHAARQGGNTEAFF	TGCAGCGTCCACGCGGCCCGACAGGGGGGGAACACTGAAGCTTTCTTT
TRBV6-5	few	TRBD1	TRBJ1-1	CASSPPPSGQGKGAFF	TGTGCCAGCAGTCCCCCTCCCAGCGGACAGGGGAAGGGGGCTTTCTTT
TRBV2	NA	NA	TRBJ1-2	CASSEADGISNYGYTF	TGTGCCAGCAGTGAAGCGGACGGAATATCAAACTATGGCTACACCTTC
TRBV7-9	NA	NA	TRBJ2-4	CASSLGQGNIQYF	TGTGCCAGCAGCTTAGGTCAGGGGAACATTCAGTACTTC
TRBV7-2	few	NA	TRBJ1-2	CASSPGRRTNYGYTF	TGTGCCAGCAGCCCCGGACGGCGTACTAACTATGGCTACACCTTC
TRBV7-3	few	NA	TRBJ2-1	CASRAVSYNEQFF	TGTGCCAGCAGGGCGGTCTCCTACAATGAGCAGTTCTTC